This record looks at one T cell receptor beta chain sequence and its context. Its specificity is not known. The sample originates from a study of CD8 T cells in ankylosing spondylitis. Study results and caveats: Seemingly distinctive of ankylosing spondylitis blood was a TCR beta motif formed by eight highly homologous variants.

Per germline, CDR1 SGHNT and CDR2 YYREEE (reference sequence). Unmatched junction bases numbered 10, after V lost 4 bases and J lost 7 bases. The CDR3 is 17 amino acids. MiXCR was run by TCRdb on the 5' RACE reads, yielding one entry per CDR3 protein. The data hold some 120,000 distinct CDR3 sequences, with roughly 13% observed a single time. The TCR was taken from a female donor with ankylosing spondylitis or in good health (not recorded which). The sample comprised blood, either unsorted or a sorted T cell fraction (not recorded which). This chain uses TRBV5-4 with TRBJ2-4; 14 nucleotides line up with TRBD2. The chain's CDR3 is CASSPGTSGSFVNIQYF. The CDR3 DNA follows: TGTGCCAGCAGCCCGGGGACTAGCGGGAGTTTTGTGAACATTCAGTACTTC.